This TCR beta chain was identified in a study of T cell responses to AZD1222 COVID-19 vaccine. TCRdb's table, derived via immunoSEQ multiplex PCR, lists solely in-frame clones and lacks some. The sample has tens of thousands of clones, more than 75% seen once. Trimming removed 3 bases from V and 7 bases from J, with 12 bases in between. Per germline, CDR1 MNHNS and CDR2 SASEGT. CDR3 size: 14 residues. The chain combines TRBV6-1 with TRBJ1-4; the D gene is possibly TRBD1 (5 bases). This receptor was obtained from an adult in good health. The sequenced sample was peripheral blood, obtained on day 0 of AZD1222 vaccination. In DNA form, the CDR3 reads TGTGCCAGCAGTGATGGGGGTCTTGGTGAAAAACTGTTTTTT. It yields the protein CASSDGGLGEKLFF.